A single sample gave rise to the 4 T cell receptor beta chains below, sequenced in a study of blood T cell repertoires in COVID-19. Method: immunoSEQ multiplex PCR; TCRdb's copy keeps in-frame clones and lacks some. The table includes a few hundred thousand clones, more than 70% detected once. The source material was peripheral blood. The receptors originated from a woman in her 50s with acute or convalescent COVID-19.

J is TRBJ2-7 and V is TRBV27; D unclear. The CDR3 runs 13 residues. Trimming pared 5 bases from V and 1 base from J, leaving 9 bases between. Germline-derived CDR1 and CDR2 are MNHEY and SMNVEV (reference sequence). The CDR3 nucleotides read TGTGCCAGCAGTCTACGCGTGTCCTACGAGCAGTACTTC. It is translated as CASSLRVSYEQYF.

V is TRBV5-4 and J is TRBJ2-5; unclear D gene. This CDR3 contains 12 residues. CDR1 SGHNT and CDR2 YYREEE come from the germline V gene (reference sequence). V was cut by 1 base and J by 4 bases, with 5 bases left in between. This CDR3 is CASSLISETQYF. For the CDR3, the DNA is TGTGCCAGCAGCTTGATCTCAGAGACCCAGTACTTC. Full variable domain (remainder filled in from reference TRBV5-4 and TRBJ2-5): ETGVTQSPTHLIKTRGQQVTLRCSSQSGHNTVSWYQQALGQGPQFIFQYYREEENGRGNFPPRFSGLQFPNYSSELNVNALELDDSALYLCASSLISETQYFGPGTRLLVL.

This chain joins TRBV7-2 and TRBJ2-5, with no clear D. CDR3 length equals 14 residues. The V gene's germline CDR1 is SGHTA and CDR2 FQGNSA. V was cut by 0 bases and J by 4 bases, with 9 bases left in between. The CDR3 DNA sequence: TGTGCCAGCAGCTTAGCGAGGAGAGCAGAGACCCAGTACTTC. Amino acids: CASSLARRAETQYF. The whole variable domain, filled in from reference TRBV7-2 and TRBJ2-5, reads GAGVSQSPSNKVTEKGKDVELRCDPISGHTALYWYRQSLGQGLEFLIYFQGNSAPDKSGLPSDRFSAERTGGSVSTLTIQRTQQEDSAVYLCASSLARRAETQYFGPGTRLLVL.

J is TRBJ1-2 and V is TRBV28, with 9 bases that match TRBD1. CDR1 and CDR2 (germline): MDHEN, SYDVKM. The CDR3 is made up of 16 amino acids. V lost 2 bases to trimming and J lost 6 bases; unmatched junction nucleotides: 10. CDR3 bases: TGTGCCAGCAGTTTAGGGACAGGGCTGTTTAGGGATGGCTACACCTTC. It codes for CASSLGTGLFRDGYTF.